The 20 T cell receptor beta chains below were found in one sample sequenced in a study of graft-versus-host responses after intestinal transplantation (dated by TCRdb to the early 2020s). The time point tag for this specimen amounts to: cells obtained before transplantation from donor or recipient. Which antigens these TCRs recognize remains unknown. The library was built by means of the immunoSEQ multiplex PCR assay. TCRdb stores this immuneACCESS table with in-frame sequences only. Part of the clones is absent; in the studies checked, under half of the shortfall reflects unresolved V genes, and no reason is known for the rest. The sample table shows tens of thousands of clones, and 85% to 90% are seen once. The ten largest make up approximately 0.34% of the sample. Material: unstimulated CD4+ T cells sorted from spleen or lymph node cells, obtained before intestinal transplant. The receptor set was obtained from a human donor who received an intestinal transplant.

The genes are TRBV30 and TRBJ2-5, with D possibly matching TRBD1 (5 bases). Trimming stripped 0 bases from V and 5 bases from J, with 16 bases between. Germline V gene sequence: CDR1 GTSNPN, CDR2 SVGIG (reference sequence). The CDR3 sequence is 15 residues long. The CDR3 loop is CAWSVGRVIAETQYF. CDR3 bases: TGTGCCTGGAGTGTGGGCAGGGTAATTGCCGAGACCCAGTACTTC.

The rearrangement uses TRBV5-6 and TRBJ1-4; TRBD1 might be the D (6 bases). CDR1 and CDR2 (germline): SGHDT, YYEEEE. The CDR3 has 14 residues. V lost 4 bases to trimming and J lost 5 bases, with 12 bases between them. The CDR3 region has the DNA TGTGCCAGCAGCCCGCGACAGGAGAATGAAAAACTGTTTTTT. Its translation is CASSPRQENEKLFF.

CDR3 amino acids: CASSRTAPPYEQYF. The CDR3 nucleotides are TGTGCCAGCAGCCGGACAGCACCTCCTTACGAGCAGTACTTC. The chain couples TRBV7-9 to TRBJ2-7, with D possibly matching TRBD1 (6 bases). Germline assignment: CDR1 SEHNR and CDR2 FQNEAQ (reference sequence). This CDR3 has 14 residues. Trimming cost V 5 bases and J 4 bases, with 15 bases left between them. Combining the CDR3 with reference TRBV7-9 and TRBJ2-7 gives the whole variable domain DTGVSQNPRHKITKRGQNVTFRCDPISEHNRLYWYRQTLGQGPEFLTYFQNEAQLEKSRLLSDRFSAERPKGSFSTLEIQRTEQGDSAMYLCASSRTAPPYEQYFGPGTRLTVT.

The table lists this clone with a count of one. The V and J genes are TRBV2 and TRBJ1-5; 8 bases map to TRBD1. The junction had 4 bases not matched to a gene; V was cut back by 4 bases and J by 2 bases. This CDR3 is built from 15 residues. Germline assignment: CDR1 SNHLY and CDR2 FYNNEI. Written as DNA, the CDR3 is TGTGCCAGCAGTGTGGAGACAGGGGGCAATCAGCCCCAGCATTTT. Translated, it gives CASSVETGGNQPQHF.

In this sample, this clone turned up a few times. V usage is TRBV6-5 and J usage is TRBJ1-2; 10 bases are shared with TRBD1. V lost 5 bases to trimming and J lost 4 bases; unmatched junction nucleotides: 1. This CDR3 has 13 amino acids. CDR1 is MNHEY and CDR2 is SVGAGI in the germline V gene. The CDR3 nucleotides are TGTGCCAGCAGTCGACAGGGGGCCTATGGCTACACCTTC. It translates to CASSRQGAYGYTF.

V usage is TRBV5-4 and J usage is TRBJ1-4; D is unresolved. CDR1 is SGHNT, CDR2 YYREEE, per germline (reference sequence). V was trimmed by 2 bases and J by 3 bases, leaving 11 bases between them. There are 15 residues in the CDR3. In nucleotides, the CDR3 is TGTGCCAGCAGCTTACGCGGAGGACCTAATGAAAAACTGTTTTTT. The encoded protein is CASSLRGGPNEKLFF.

The chain couples TRBV27 to TRBJ1-2; 8 bases fit TRBD1. This CDR3 contains 14 residues. The germline CDR1 and CDR2 sequences are MNHEY and SMNVEV (reference sequence). The V and J ends lost 2 bases and 9 bases, in that order; junction bases with no gene match: 8. CDR3 loop: CASSLVGRQGSYTF. The CDR3 nucleotides are TGTGCCAGCAGTTTAGTAGGGAGACAGGGGAGCTACACCTTC.

The chain is built from TRBV5-1 and TRBJ2-5; 11 positions match TRBD2. Losses at the gene ends were 2 bases for V and 4 bases for J; bases not matched to a gene: 10. The CDR3 runs 17 residues. CDR1 SGHRS and CDR2 YFSETQ come from the germline V gene. CDR3 in DNA: TGCGCCAGCAGCTTCACCTTAGCGGGAGGGAAGGGAGAGACCCAGTACTTC. It translates to CASSFTLAGGKGETQYF.

This sequence joins TRBV5-1 and TRBJ1-1; D is perhaps TRBD1 (5 bases). With 0 bases removed from V and 5 bases from J, the gap between germline ends came to 14 bases. The CDR3 length is 15 residues. CDR1 and CDR2 (germline): SGHRS, YFSETQ. CDR3 DNA: TGCGCCAGCAGCTTGGGGGGAGGGCGGGGGACTGAAGCTTTCTTT. It yields the protein CASSLGGGRGTEAFF.

The chain combines TRBV20-1 with TRBJ1-2; D is unclear. The germline V gene has CDR1 DFQATT and CDR2 SNEGSKA (reference sequence). The length of the CDR3 is 11 residues. Deletions cut 3 bases from V and 8 bases from J, with 10 bases between. The CDR3 DNA sequence: TGCAGTGCTAGCGTCGGGGAAGGCTACACCTTC. This codes for CSASVGEGYTF.

The chain is built from TRBV28 and TRBJ2-1, with 8 bases aligning to TRBD2. Germline V gene lookup returns CDR1 MDHEN and CDR2 SYDVKM. J gave up 5 bases and V 3 bases, and 12 bases lay outside the gene matches. The CDR3 runs to 17 residues. The chain's CDR3 is CASSFGTSWVTHNEQFF. CDR3 DNA sequence: TGTGCCAGCAGTTTCGGGACTAGTTGGGTCACACACAATGAGCAGTTCTTC.

The chain links TRBV5-1 to TRBJ2-2; possible D gene TRBD1, 6 bases. The CDR3 length is 15 residues. V lost 0 bases and J lost 3, with 9 bases in between. Germline-derived CDR1 and CDR2 are SGHRS and YFSETQ. The CDR3 region is CASSLAPGDTGELFF. The CDR3 DNA sequence: TGCGCCAGCAGCTTGGCCCCAGGGGACACCGGGGAGCTGTTTTTT.

V usage is TRBV6-1 and J usage is TRBJ2-7; 10 nucleotides align to TRBD1. The V segment lost 6 bases and the J segment 4 bases; nucleotides outside the gene matches: 9. CDR1 MNHNS and CDR2 SASEGT come from the germline V gene. This CDR3 is built from 15 residues. This chain's CDR3 is CASSGDRGGRYEQYF. In DNA form, the CDR3 reads TGTGCCAGCAGCGGGGACAGGGGAGGAAGGTACGAGCAGTACTTC.

This clone was recorded once. The genes are TRBV28 and TRBJ2-1; D possibly corresponds to TRBD1 (6 bases). Germline assignment: CDR1 MDHEN and CDR2 SYDVKM. The CDR3 loop spans 13 amino acids. The V end lost 6 bases, the J end lost 10 bases, and 16 bases lay between the germline ends. The CDR3 DNA is TGTGCCAGCAGCATGACAGGACCCTTAGAGCAGTTCTTC. Protein product: CASSMTGPLEQFF. Combining the CDR3 with reference TRBV28 and TRBJ2-1 gives the whole variable domain DVKVTQSSRYLVKRTGEKVFLECVQDMDHENMFWYRQDPGLGLRLIYFSYDVKMKEKGDIPEGYSVSREKKERFSLILESASTNQTSMYLCASSMTGPLEQFFGPGTRLTVL.

CDR3 in DNA: TGTGCCAGCACTGTAGGGACTAGCATCGATACGCAGTATTTT. It is translated as CASTVGTSIDTQYF. The rearrangement uses TRBV6-1 and TRBJ2-3; 9 nucleotides line up with TRBD2. The CDR3 sequence is 14 residues long. From germline, CDR1 is MNHNS and CDR2 SASEGT. V shed 7 bases and J 6 bases; nucleotides not matched to a gene: 8.

The chain combines TRBV7-8 with TRBJ2-7; TRBD2 matches at 16 bases. The germline gives CDR1 SGHVS, CDR2 FQNEAQ. The CDR3 runs 18 residues. With 7 bases clipped from V and 6 bases from J, the junction kept 15 bases outside the gene matches. CDR3 in DNA: TGTGCCAGCAACTCCGGGACAGGGACTAGCGGGGGGGCTCTCGAGCAGTACTTC. Translation: CASNSGTGTSGGALEQYF.

The chain has TRBV5-4 and TRBJ2-3; 10 bases map to TRBD2. The germline V gene encodes CDR1 SGHNT and CDR2 YYREEE (reference sequence). The trim removed 4 bases at V and 1 base at J, leaving 3 bases unmatched. The CDR3 sequence is 15 residues long. The CDR3 protein is CASSNSGRRTDTQYF. The CDR3 DNA follows: TGTGCCAGCAGCAATAGCGGGAGGCGCACAGATACGCAGTATTTT.

The chain couples TRBV6-6 to TRBJ2-7, with a weak D call TRBD1 (6 bases). The CDR3 totals 14 residues. Germline CDR1 MNHNY, CDR2 SVGAGI (reference sequence). Trimming removed 0 bases from V and 2 bases from J, with 8 bases in between. In DNA, the CDR3 is TGTGCCAGCAGTTACTCGGGGGCAGCCTACGAGCAGTACTTC. It codes for CASSYSGAAYEQYF.

V gene TRBV6-5 combines with J gene TRBJ2-2; no clear D gene. Germline V lookup: CDR1 MNHEY, CDR2 SVGAGI. The V gene lost 2 bases and the J gene lost 6 bases, with 13 bases spanning the gap. The CDR3 has 15 residues. CDR3 coding DNA: TGTGCCAGCAGTTACGGTCTAGTTGGCGCCGGGGAGCTGTTTTTT. Translated, it gives CASSYGLVGAGELFF.

This chain joins TRBV19 and TRBJ1-5; 11 bases match TRBD1. This CDR3 is built from 15 residues. Unmatched junction bases numbered 7, after V lost 8 bases and J lost 4 bases. The germline V gene has CDR1 LNHDA and CDR2 SQIVND (reference sequence). The CDR3 bases are TGTGCCAGTGTGGACAGGGGGCGGGGGAATCAGCCCCAGCATTTT. It translates to CASVDRGRGNQPQHF.